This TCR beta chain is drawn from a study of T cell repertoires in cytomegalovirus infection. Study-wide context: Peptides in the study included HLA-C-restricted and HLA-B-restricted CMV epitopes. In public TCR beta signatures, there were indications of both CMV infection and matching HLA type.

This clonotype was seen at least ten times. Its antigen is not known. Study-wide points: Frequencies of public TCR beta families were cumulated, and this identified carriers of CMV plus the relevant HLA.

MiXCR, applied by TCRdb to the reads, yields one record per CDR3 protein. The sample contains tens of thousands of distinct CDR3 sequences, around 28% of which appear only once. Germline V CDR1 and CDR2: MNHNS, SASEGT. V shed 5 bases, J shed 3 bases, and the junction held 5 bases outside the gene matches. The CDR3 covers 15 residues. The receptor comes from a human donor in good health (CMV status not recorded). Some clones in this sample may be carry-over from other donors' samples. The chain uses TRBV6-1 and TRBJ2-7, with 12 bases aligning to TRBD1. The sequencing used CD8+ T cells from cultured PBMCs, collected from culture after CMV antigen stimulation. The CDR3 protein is CASSLGTGGVYEQYF. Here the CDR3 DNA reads TGTGCCAGCAGTCTTGGGACAGGGGGCGTCTACGAGCAGTACTTC.